A single sample gave rise to the 8 T cell receptor beta chains below, sequenced in a study of T-cell memory formation after mild COVID-19 listed by TCRdb under 2021. Library preparation used 5' RACE. The instrument was an Illumina NovaSeq 6000. Starting from the raw public reads, TCRdb applied fastp trimming at Q25, assembled clones with MiXCR and retained in-frame beta chains. Every CDR3 protein is listed once, alongside the most common genes and DNA of its rows. The sample has some 86,000 distinct CDR3 sequences on record, 20% to 25% of them singletons. Roughly 39% of the sample rests with the top ten. Input material: PBMCs or a T cell subset sorted from them (not recorded which). All receptors derive from a man in his late teens or twenties who had mild COVID-19 (a few samples of this study predate the infection). The sample titles of this study are shuffled in the database, so cell type and time point are left out; the donor was told from shared clones.

The CDR3 sequence is CASSVAASHYEQYF. The DNA of the CDR3 is TGTGCCAGCAGCGTAGCTGCCAGCCACTACGAGCAGTACTTC. The rearrangement links TRBV9 to TRBJ2-7; D gene unclear. The germline gives CDR1 SGDLS, CDR2 YYNGEE. This CDR3 region has 14 residues. Trimming stripped 0 bases from V and 3 bases from J, with 10 bases between.

This sequence joins TRBV4-3 and TRBJ2-1; 7 bases are a match to TRBD1. CDR3 size: 14 residues. J was trimmed by 4 bases and V by 4 bases; bases with no gene match: 4. Germline lookup yields CDR1 LGHNA and CDR2 YSLEER. The CDR3 DNA sequence: TGCGCCAGCAGCCGAGGGACAGTTTACAATGAGCAGTTCTTC. Its translation: CASSRGTVYNEQFF.

The V gene is TRBV14, the J gene TRBJ2-7; TRBD2 is a possible D gene (5 bases). V shed 0 bases and J shed 2 bases, with 14 bases lying between them. CDR1 and CDR2 from the germline V gene are SGHDN and FVKESK. The CDR3 runs to 16 residues. CDR3 DNA: TGTGCCAGCAGCCAAGATCACTACGGGGTCGCCTACGAGCAGTACTTC. It codes for CASSQDHYGVAYEQYF.

This chain joins TRBV24-1 and TRBJ2-5; D gene ambiguous. There are 15 residues in the CDR3. Trimming took 4 bases from V and 0 from J, leaving 11 bases between them. Germline V gene data show CDR1 as KGHDR and CDR2 as SFDVKD. CDR3 nucleotide sequence: TGTGCCACCAGTGACCCCCGAGGACACCAAGAGACCCAGTACTTC. This sequence encodes CATSDPRGHQETQYF.

This clonotype came up a few times. The V call is TRBV30, the J call TRBJ2-1, with D possibly being TRBD2 (5 bases). CDR1 GTSNPN and CDR2 SVGIG come from the germline V gene (reference sequence). The CDR3 is 10 amino acids. V was shortened by 5 bases and J by 10 bases, with 9 bases between the two germline ends. The CDR3 DNA follows: TGTGCCTGGTCGGGAAGAGAGCAGTTCTTC. Translated, it gives CAWSGREQFF.

This clonotype was seen only once. The chain combines TRBV4-1 with TRBJ1-2; D ambiguous. V was cut by 1 base and J by 4 bases, with 13 bases left in between. CDR1 and CDR2 (germline): MGHRA, YSYEKL. The CDR3 consists of 15 residues. CDR3 in DNA: TGCGCCAGCAGCCAAGTTCAACCAGGACCCTATGGCTACACCTTC. Protein product: CASSQVQPGPYGYTF.

This chain links TRBV7-3 with TRBJ2-2, with 9 bases lining up with TRBD2. The germline CDR1 and CDR2 sequences are SGHTA and FQGTGA. V trimming: 5 bases; J trimming: 4 bases; junction bases outside the gene matches: 17. The CDR3 contains 19 residues. CDR3 loop: CASSPNVGGGAIGTGELFF. The CDR3 DNA reads as TGTGCCAGCAGCCCCAATGTCGGCGGGGGGGCCATCGGCACCGGGGAGCTGTTTTTT.

The chain employs TRBV13 and TRBJ2-5, with 8 bases lining up with TRBD2. Per germline, CDR1 PRHDT and CDR2 FYEKMQ (reference sequence). The length of the CDR3 is 15 residues. V dropped 5 bases and J dropped 3; count of bases not matched to a gene: 8. CDR3 DNA sequence: TGTGCCAGCAGCCCCGGGGGGGGTATTGAAGAGACCCAGTACTTC. As protein: CASSPGGGIEETQYF.